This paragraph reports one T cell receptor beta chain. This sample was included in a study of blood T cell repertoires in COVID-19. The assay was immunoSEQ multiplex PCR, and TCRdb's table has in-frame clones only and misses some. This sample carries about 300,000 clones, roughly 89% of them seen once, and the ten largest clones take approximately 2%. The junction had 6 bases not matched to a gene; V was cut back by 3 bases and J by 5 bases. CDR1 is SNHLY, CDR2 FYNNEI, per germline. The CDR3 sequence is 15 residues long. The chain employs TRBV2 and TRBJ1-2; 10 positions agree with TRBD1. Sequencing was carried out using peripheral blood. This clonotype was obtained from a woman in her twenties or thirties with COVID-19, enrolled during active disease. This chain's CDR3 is CASSEGTGEGYGYTF. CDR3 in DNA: TGTGCCAGCAGTGAGGGGACAGGGGAAGGTTATGGCTACACCTTC.